This note documents a single TCR beta chain sequence. Antigen: not known. Germline V lookup: CDR1 SNHLY, CDR2 FYNNEI. The CDR3 has 14 residues. Following a re-call of the 5' RACE reads, TCRdb has one entry per CDR3 protein and lacks DNA. This table holds around 550,000 distinct CDR3 sequences. This entry is derived from a study of T cells expressing NK-cell markers. For the study at large: The eight sequenced donors comprised seven who were HCMV-seropositive and one who was seronegative.

Whole-study results and caveats: Researchers report these clonotypes also headed the CD3+CD56-NKG2C+ fraction in a handful of donors.

The receptor's source is a young man in good health. This chain joins TRBV2 and TRBJ2-1; the TCRdb call, TRBD2, lacks DNA for checking. The sequencing input was blood T cells: a sorted CD56 or NKG2C T cell subset, CD4+ or CD8+ T cells, or bulk PBMC T cells (not recorded which). The CDR3: CATQGLAGGYEQFF. Full variable domain (remainder filled in from reference TRBV2 and TRBJ2-1): EPEVTQTPSHQVTQMGQEVILRCVPISNHLYFYWYRQILGQKVEFLVSFYNNEISEKSEIFDDQFSVERPDGSNFTLKIRSTKLEDSAMYFCATQGLAGGYEQFFGPGTRLTVL.